Presented here are 21 T cell receptor beta chains from one specimen sequenced in a study of blood T cell repertoires in COVID-19. This table comes from immunoSEQ multiplex PCR, and its TCRdb copy is limited to in-frame clones, with some not included. The sample includes fewer than 250,000 clones, about nine tenths seen only once; the top ten take around 1.5%. Sequencing was done on a sample of peripheral blood. The source is a woman aged 60-70 years who had recovered from COVID-19.

The gene calls are TRBV5-1 and TRBJ2-1; weak D call: TRBD2 (7 bases). The CDR3 is 16 residues long. Trimming took off 4 bases at V and 3 bases at J, with 17 bases between the two ends. Germline CDR1 reads SGHRS; CDR2 reads YFSETQ. DNA of the CDR3: TGCGCCAGCAGCCCGGAGGGGGGGGGTCGCTACAATGAGCAGTTCTTC. This translates into CASSPEGGGRYNEQFF.

The gene calls are TRBV5-1 and TRBJ2-3, with 9 nucleotides matching TRBD2. V gave up 5 bases and J gave up 3 bases; unmatched junction bases: 10. The CDR3 length is 16 residues. Germline V gene sequence: CDR1 SGHRS, CDR2 YFSETQ. The CDR3 DNA reads as TGCGCCAGCAGATCCAGAGCGGGGGGTTCGACAGATACGCAGTATTTT. This sequence encodes CASRSRAGGSTDTQYF.

The chain couples TRBV5-5 to TRBJ1-3; no clear D gene. The CDR3 has 13 residues. Trimming pared 0 bases from V and 4 bases from J, leaving 5 bases between. Germline lookup yields CDR1 SGHKS and CDR2 YYEKEE (reference sequence). Here the CDR3 reads CASSLGLGNTIYF. CDR3 DNA: TGTGCCAGCAGCTTGGGTCTGGGAAACACCATATATTTT.

The chain employs TRBV11-2 and TRBJ1-4, with D perhaps TRBD1 (6 bases). There are 15 residues in the CDR3. The V end lost 5 bases, the J end lost 7 bases, and 17 bases lay between the germline ends. The germline V gene has CDR1 SGHAT and CDR2 FQNNGV. CDR3 DNA sequence: TGTGCCAGCAGCGAACAGGGTTCCAGTGGTGAAAAACTGTTTTTT. It translates to CASSEQGSSGEKLFF.

V usage is TRBV4-3 and J usage is TRBJ1-6; a weak D match, TRBD1 (6 bases). Trimming removed 4 bases at V and 7 bases at J, with 11 bases between. The CDR3 is made up of 14 amino acids. Per the germline V gene, CDR1 is LGHNA and CDR2 is YSLEER. The CDR3 bases are TGCGCCAGCAGCCCCGGACAGCCAAATTCACCCCTCCACTTT. Its protein is CASSPGQPNSPLHF.

This clone came up once. The V call is TRBV27, the J call TRBJ2-2, with D possibly TRBD1 on 6 matching bases. The CDR3 is made up of 14 amino acids. With 6 bases removed from V and 1 base from J, the gap between germline ends came to 9 bases. Germline values: CDR1 MNHEY, CDR2 SMNVEV (reference sequence). In DNA form, the CDR3 reads TGTGCCAGCAGGATCAGGGGGAACACCGGGGAGCTGTTTTTT. Translating gives CASRIRGNTGELFF.

This clone was detected once. The gene calls are TRBV27 and TRBJ1-6; D might be TRBD1 (6 bases). Per the germline V gene, CDR1 is MNHEY and CDR2 is SMNVEV (reference sequence). The CDR3 length is 15 residues. V was clipped by 8 bases and J by 8 bases, with 19 bases between them. This CDR3 reads CASATPGGQHSPLHF. CDR3 coding DNA: TGTGCCAGCGCCACCCCCGGGGGGCAGCATTCACCCCTCCACTTT.

The chain links TRBV6-5 to TRBJ1-2, with 9 positions matching TRBD1. V dropped 7 bases and J dropped 4; count of bases not matched to a gene: 10. The CDR3 is 15 residues long. Germline assignment: CDR1 MNHEY and CDR2 SVGAGI. CDR3 sequence (DNA): TGTGCCAGCATTTCACAGGGGGCACGCAGCTATGGCTACACCTTC. Protein product: CASISQGARSYGYTF.

The chain is built from TRBV6-1 and TRBJ1-2; 8 nucleotides agree with TRBD1. Looked up from germline, CDR1 is MNHNS and CDR2 is SASEGT. The CDR3 extends over 15 amino acids. J was trimmed by 4 bases and V by 2 bases; bases with no gene match: 6. CDR3 nucleotides: TGTGCCAGCAGTGAACAACAGGGACAGGCCTATGGCTACACCTTC. Amino acids: CASSEQQGQAYGYTF.

V usage is TRBV5-8 and J usage is TRBJ2-5, with TRBD2 identical over 7 bases. CDR3 length equals 16 residues. V shed 4 bases and J 0 bases; nucleotides not matched to a gene: 9. Germline V lookup: CDR1 SGHTS, CDR2 YDEGEE. CDR3 bases: TGTGCCAGCAGCCCGGGGACTACATGGTACCAAGAGACCCAGTACTTC. It encodes CASSPGTTWYQETQYF.

In this sample, this clone turned up a few times. At one end, the junction sequence differs from germline, possibly due to a read error. The chain couples TRBV7-7 to TRBJ2-7; 7 nucleotides line up with TRBD1. Germline CDR1 SSHAT, CDR2 FNYEAQ (reference sequence). This CDR3 has 15 amino acids. The CDR3 protein is CASSLGTESSYEQYF. CDR3 sequence (DNA): TGTGCTAGCAGCTTAGGGACAGAAAGCTCCTACGAGCAGTACTTC.

This clone was recorded a few times. This chain links TRBV3-1 (or the pseudogene TRBV3-2) with TRBJ1-1; the match to TRBD1 covers 11 bases. From germline, CDR1 is LGHDT and CDR2 YNNKEL (reference sequence). J was trimmed by 5 bases and V by 1 base; bases with no gene match: 6. The CDR3 covers 16 residues. The CDR3 coding sequence is TGTGCCAGCAGCCAAGGTGTGAGGGACAGGGGGACTGAAGCTTTCTTT. This sequence encodes CASSQGVRDRGTEAFF.

This clone was observed a single time. J is TRBJ2-3 and V is TRBV9, with unresolved D. The germline gives CDR1 SGDLS, CDR2 YYNGEE. Between the trimmed V and J ends, which lost 3 bases and 10 bases, there was a span of 9 bases. The length of the CDR3 is 11 residues. CDR3 in DNA: TGTGCCAGCAGCGGCGGAGTTTCGCAGTATTTT. Protein product: CASSGGVSQYF.

V usage is TRBV24-1 and J usage is TRBJ2-7; the match to TRBD1 covers 9 bases. Trimming took 2 bases from V and 3 from J; bases not matched to a gene: 13. This CDR3 has 18 amino acids. CDR1 is KGHDR, CDR2 SFDVKD, per germline. The CDR3 DNA follows: TGTGCCACCAGTGATTCGTACCGGGGACAGGGAGGGCACTACGAGCAGTACTTC. It codes for CATSDSYRGQGGHYEQYF.

This sequence joins TRBV9 and TRBJ1-2; 9 nucleotides agree with TRBD1. The CDR3 is 14 residues long. Unmatched junction bases numbered 7, after V lost 6 bases and J lost 4 bases. Germline V gene data show CDR1 as SGDLS and CDR2 as YYNGEE. The CDR3 is CASTTGQGSYGYTF. As DNA, the CDR3 is TGTGCCAGCACAACGGGACAGGGTAGCTATGGCTACACCTTC.

The chain uses TRBV7-9 and TRBJ2-7, with TRBD2 as a possible D gene (6 bases). Germline CDR1 and CDR2: SEHNR and FQNEAQ (reference sequence). The CDR3 contains 16 residues. V was pared by 3 bases and J by 6 bases, with 21 bases between. The chain's CDR3 is CASSLGYRGPGGEQYF. CDR3 bases: TGTGCCAGCAGCTTGGGGTATAGGGGTCCCGGGGGCGAGCAGTACTTC.

The J gene is TRBJ2-1, the V gene TRBV11-3; TRBD1 might be the D (5 bases). Germline CDR1 is SGHNT and CDR2 is YENEEA. This CDR3 comprises 14 residues. V lost 4 bases to trimming and J lost 5 bases, with 12 bases between them. The CDR3 loop is CASSSGHSNNEQFF. DNA of the CDR3: TGTGCCAGCAGCTCAGGACATTCAAACAATGAGCAGTTCTTC.

About this clone itself: Other DNA sequences from this sample encode an identical CDR3 as well. V usage is TRBV28 and J usage is TRBJ1-5, with D unclear. The CDR3 sequence is 14 residues long. CDR1 and CDR2 from the germline V gene are MDHEN and SYDVKM. V dropped 2 bases and J dropped 1 base, with 6 bases sitting between them. CDR3 protein: CASSLGGSNQPQHF. In nucleotides, the CDR3 is TGTGCCAGCAGTTTAGGAGGGAGCAATCAGCCCCAGCATTTT.

CDR3 in amino acids: CASSPDEGAPYEQYF. CDR3 in DNA: TGCGCCAGCAGCCCCGATGAGGGGGCTCCGTACGAGCAGTACTTC. The chain recombines TRBV5-1 with TRBJ2-7, with TRBD1 identical over 7 bases. The junction had 11 bases not matched to a gene; V was cut back by 4 bases and J by 4 bases. The CDR3 covers 15 residues. The germline gives CDR1 SGHRS, CDR2 YFSETQ.

This chain connects TRBV3-1 (or the pseudogene TRBV3-2) to TRBJ2-3; no firm D call. The CDR3 contains 12 residues. Looked up from germline, CDR1 is LGHDT and CDR2 is YNNKEL (reference sequence). Trimming took 0 bases from V and 6 from J, leaving 4 bases between them. In nucleotides, the CDR3 is TGTGCCAGCAGCCAAGACAGGGATACGCAGTATTTT. This codes for CASSQDRDTQYF.

The rearrangement links TRBV18 to TRBJ2-7; 10 nucleotides align to TRBD1. This CDR3 contains 15 residues. Unmatched junction bases numbered 10, after V lost 6 bases and J lost 5 bases. Germline CDR1 reads KGHSH; CDR2 reads LQKENI. The CDR3 reads CASSPFGQGGDEQYF. DNA of the CDR3: TGTGCCAGCTCGCCCTTTGGACAGGGGGGGGACGAGCAGTACTTC.